The sequence of this TCR beta chain was determined in a study of T cells in Graves' hyperthyroidism and ophthalmopathy. This clonotype has ten or more counts. It was RNA transcripts that yielded the amplified TCR beta CDR3 regions. The HTBI primer set was used in a first-round RT-PCR of the TCR CDR3. TCRdb reprocessed the multiplex PCR reads via MiXCR and lists one record per CDR3 protein. The table has 500,000 to 650,000 distinct CDR3 sequences, roughly 15% seen once; the top ten hold roughly 13%. Germline trimming cut 4 bases from V and 1 base from J; bases unmatched to any gene: 6. The CDR3 has 15 residues.

The chain links TRBV12-3 or TRBV12-4 to TRBJ2-5; 7 nucleotides align to TRBD2. Sequenced sample: blood. The sequence came from a woman between 40 and 55 years old with Graves' hyperthyroidism. Here the CDR3 reads CASSSSAGFQETQYF. CDR3 DNA: TGTGCCAGCAGTTCCTCAGCGGGGTTCCAAGAGACCCAGTACTTC.